This T cell receptor beta chain was captured in a study of PD-1 blockade in classical Hodgkin lymphoma. Study findings and constraints: Exclusion removed patients who began nivolumab under 1 year after ASCT.

Regarding time point: cycle 4 day 1 (C4D1), after 6 weeks of nivolumab. Brentuximab vedotin exposure varied, and every patient relapsed after autologous stem cell transplantation. The CDR3 has 13 residues. Between the trimmed V and J ends, which lost 5 bases and 4 bases, there was a span of 12 bases. Only in-frame clones appear in the TCRdb table, and some are missing; sequencing was by immunoSEQ multiplex PCR. This sample carries approximately 93,000 clones, over 75% of them seen once, and the ten largest clones take roughly 9.4%. Regarding this clone: Its antigen is as yet unknown.

This chain links TRBV5-3 with TRBJ1-1; D is possibly TRBD1 (5 bases). TRBV5-3 has ORF status, its function being uncertain. The material was peripheral blood mononuclear cells (PBMCs), obtained before the fourth cycle of nivolumab. This TCR derives from a human donor with classical Hodgkin lymphoma. The CDR3 loop is CARRHRLGTEAFF. CDR3 nucleotide sequence: TGTGCCAGAAGGCACAGGCTGGGCACTGAAGCTTTCTTT.